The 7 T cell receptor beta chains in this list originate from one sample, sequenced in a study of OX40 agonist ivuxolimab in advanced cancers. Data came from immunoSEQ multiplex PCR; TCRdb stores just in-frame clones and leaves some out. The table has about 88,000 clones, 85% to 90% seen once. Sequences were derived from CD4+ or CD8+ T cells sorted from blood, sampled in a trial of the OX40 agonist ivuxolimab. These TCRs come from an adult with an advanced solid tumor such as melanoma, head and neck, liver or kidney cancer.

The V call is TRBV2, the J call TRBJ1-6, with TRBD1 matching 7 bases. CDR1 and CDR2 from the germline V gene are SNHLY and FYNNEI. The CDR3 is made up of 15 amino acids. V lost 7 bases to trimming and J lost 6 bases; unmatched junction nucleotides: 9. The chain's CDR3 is CASKAGTGANSPLHF. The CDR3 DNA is TGTGCCAGCAAGGCCGGTACAGGGGCTAATTCACCCCTCCACTTT.

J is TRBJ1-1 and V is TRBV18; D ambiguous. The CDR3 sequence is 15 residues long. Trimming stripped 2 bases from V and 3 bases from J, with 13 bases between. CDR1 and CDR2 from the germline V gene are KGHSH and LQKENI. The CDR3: CASSPSETDYTEAFF. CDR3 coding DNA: TGTGCCAGCTCACCATCGGAGACGGACTACACTGAAGCTTTCTTT.

Here the CDR3 reads CASSQERGAAIYEQYF. For the CDR3, the DNA is TGTGCCAGCAGCCAAGAGCGGGGGGCTGCTATCTACGAGCAGTACTTC. The rearrangement joins TRBV14 to TRBJ2-7, with 8 nucleotides matching TRBD2. Unmatched junction bases numbered 7, after V lost 0 bases and J lost 3 bases. This CDR3 region has 16 residues. CDR1 SGHDN and CDR2 FVKESK come from the germline V gene.

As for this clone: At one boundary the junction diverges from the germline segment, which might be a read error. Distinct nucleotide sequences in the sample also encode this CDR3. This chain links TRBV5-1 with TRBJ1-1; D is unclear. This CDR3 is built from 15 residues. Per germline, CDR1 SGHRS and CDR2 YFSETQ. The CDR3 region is CASSFGSVMNTEAFF. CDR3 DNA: TGCGCCAGCAGCTTTGGCAGCGTCATGAACACTGAGGCTTTCTTT.

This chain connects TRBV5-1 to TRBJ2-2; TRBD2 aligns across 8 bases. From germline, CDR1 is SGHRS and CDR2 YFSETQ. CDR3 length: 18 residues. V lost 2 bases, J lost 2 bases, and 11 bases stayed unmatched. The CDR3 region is CASSLAGATPANTGELFF. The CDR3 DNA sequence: TGCGCCAGCAGCTTAGCGGGGGCCACCCCTGCTAACACCGGGGAGCTGTTTTTT.

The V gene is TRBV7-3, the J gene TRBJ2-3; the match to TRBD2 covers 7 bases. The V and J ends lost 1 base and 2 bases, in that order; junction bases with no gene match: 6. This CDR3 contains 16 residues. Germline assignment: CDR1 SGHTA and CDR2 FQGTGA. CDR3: CASSLNSGRYTDTQYF. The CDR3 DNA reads TGTGCCAGCAGCTTAAACTCCGGGAGGTACACAGATACGCAGTATTTT. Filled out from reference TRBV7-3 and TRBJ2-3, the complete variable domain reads GAGVSQTPSNKVTEKGKYVELRCDPISGHTALYWYRQSLGQGPEFLIYFQGTGAADDSGLPNDRFFAVRPEGSVSTLKIQRTERGDSAVYLCASSLNSGRYTDTQYFGPGTRLTVL.

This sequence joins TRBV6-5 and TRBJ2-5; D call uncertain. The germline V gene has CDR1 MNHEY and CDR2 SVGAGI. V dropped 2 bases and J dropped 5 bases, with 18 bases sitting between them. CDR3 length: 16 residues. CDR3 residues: CASSYAGARVGETQYF. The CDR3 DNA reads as TGTGCCAGCAGTTACGCAGGAGCTCGAGTGGGGGAGACCCAGTACTTC.